This is a list of T cell receptor beta chains from one sample in a study of T-cell reconstitution after alpha-beta-depleted transplantation in children. TCRdb re-called the PCR reads with MiXCR, one entry per CDR3 protein. The data contain some 390,000 distinct CDR3 sequences, roughly 20% of them seen just once; the ten biggest clones take up around 4%. The sample consisted of PBMCs from the stem cell graft donor, taken from the stem cell graft. The receptor set was obtained from a human donor who donated a stem cell graft to a child with acute myeloid leukemia. The CDR3 runs from the conserved cysteine through the conserved F or W. D genes are given only for firm matches. Clone size is not always given. Where it is, it says once, few, many or a class for expanded clones.

d_gene: NA
j_gene: TRBJ2-1
v_gene: TRBV29-1
abundance: few
CDR3aa: CSVEMTGAYNEQFF
CDR3nt: TGCAGCGTTGAAATGACCGGAGCCTACAATGAGCAGTTCTTC

d_gene: NA
j_gene: TRBJ2-7
v_gene: TRBV20-1
abundance: few
CDR3aa: CSARWDFYEQYF
CDR3nt: TGCAGTGCTAGATGGGATTTCTACGAGCAGTACTTC

d_gene: TRBD2
j_gene: TRBJ2-1
v_gene: TRBV5-1
abundance: NA
CDR3aa: CASRGLAGDPANEQFF
CDR3nt: TGCGCCAGCAGGGGACTAGCGGGAGATCCCGCCAATGAGCAGTTCTTC

d_gene: TRBD1
j_gene: TRBJ1-4
v_gene: TRBV12-3/TRBV12-4
abundance: few
CDR3aa: CASSFGDRDQKLFF
CDR3nt: TGTGCCAGCAGTTTTGGAGACAGGGACCAAAAACTGTTTTTT

d_gene: NA
j_gene: TRBJ2-3
v_gene: TRBV25-1
abundance: NA
CDR3aa: CASSRHRDTQGQDTQYF
CDR3nt: TGTGCCAGCAGTAGACACCGGGACACCCAAGGACAGGATACGCAGTATTTT

d_gene: TRBD2
j_gene: TRBJ2-5
v_gene: TRBV20-1
abundance: many
CDR3aa: CSAGRGTTQETQYF
CDR3nt: TGCAGCGCAGGTCGCGGGACTACTCAAGAGACCCAGTACTTC

d_gene: NA
j_gene: TRBJ2-2
v_gene: TRBV7-6
abundance: few
CDR3aa: CASSLVGGRANTGELFF
CDR3nt: TGTGCCAGCAGCTTAGTCGGCGGTAGGGCGAACACCGGGGAGCTGTTTTTT

d_gene: NA
j_gene: TRBJ1-1
v_gene: TRBV7-8
abundance: NA
CDR3aa: CASSITWTEAFF
CDR3nt: TGTGCCAGCAGCATAACCTGGACTGAAGCTTTCTTT

d_gene: TRBD1
j_gene: TRBJ1-3
v_gene: TRBV28
abundance: NA
CDR3aa: CASGLQQGSGNTIYF
CDR3nt: TGTGCCAGCGGGCTCCAACAGGGGTCTGGAAACACCATATATTTT

d_gene: TRBD1
j_gene: TRBJ2-1
v_gene: TRBV7-2
abundance: few
CDR3aa: CASSPRTGGSYNEQFF
CDR3nt: TGTGCCAGCAGCCCACGGACAGGGGGCTCCTACAATGAGCAGTTCTTC

d_gene: NA
j_gene: TRBJ2-2
v_gene: TRBV12-3/TRBV12-4
abundance: many
CDR3aa: CASSLEAGGRLTGELFF
CDR3nt: TGTGCCAGCAGTTTAGAAGCAGGGGGGCGTTTAACCGGGGAGCTGTTTTTT

d_gene: TRBD2
j_gene: TRBJ2-1
v_gene: TRBV7-6
abundance: NA
CDR3aa: CASSQKREKFDEQFF
CDR3nt: TGTGCCAGCAGCCAAAAGCGGGAGAAATTTGATGAGCAGTTCTTC

d_gene: NA
j_gene: TRBJ1-1
v_gene: TRBV6-5
abundance: many
CDR3aa: CASSFRGVAEAFF
CDR3nt: TGTGCCAGCAGCTTCAGGGGAGTGGCTGAAGCTTTCTTT

d_gene: NA
j_gene: TRBJ2-2
v_gene: TRBV6-1
abundance: few
CDR3aa: CASRGSLWDGELFF
CDR3nt: TGTGCCAGCAGGGGGTCTCTGTGGGACGGGGAGCTGTTTTTT

d_gene: TRBD2
j_gene: TRBJ2-1
v_gene: TRBV20-1
abundance: few
CDR3aa: CSAKTGGNEQFF
CDR3nt: TGCAGTGCCAAGACGGGAGGCAATGAGCAGTTCTTC

d_gene: NA
j_gene: TRBJ2-7
v_gene: TRBV25-1
abundance: few
CDR3aa: CASSEGPQYEQYF
CDR3nt: TGTGCCAGCAGTGAAGGACCTCAATACGAGCAGTACTTC

d_gene: TRBD1
j_gene: TRBJ2-7
v_gene: TRBV5-1
abundance: few
CDR3aa: CASSLQGTSYEQYF
CDR3nt: TGCGCCAGCAGCCTACAGGGGACCTCCTACGAGCAGTACTTC

d_gene: TRBD2
j_gene: TRBJ2-7
v_gene: TRBV20-1
abundance: many
CDR3aa: CSARGGRGYEQYF
CDR3nt: TGCAGTGCTAGGGGCGGGAGAGGGTACGAGCAGTACTTC

d_gene: NA
j_gene: TRBJ2-3
v_gene: TRBV29-1
abundance: many
CDR3aa: CSVQGRHTDTQYF
CDR3nt: TGCAGCGTTCAAGGTCGGCACACAGATACGCAGTATTTT

d_gene: NA
j_gene: TRBJ1-4
v_gene: TRBV4-1
abundance: few
CDR3aa: CASSQGGSVEKLFF
CDR3nt: TGCGCCAGCAGCCAAGGGGGGAGTGTTGAAAAACTGTTTTTT

d_gene: TRBD1
j_gene: TRBJ2-1
v_gene: TRBV11-2
abundance: few
CDR3aa: CASSLVGTGSVSSYNEQFF
CDR3nt: TGTGCCAGCAGCTTAGTCGGGACAGGCAGTGTCAGCTCCTACAATGAGCAGTTCTTC

d_gene: NA
j_gene: TRBJ2-1
v_gene: TRBV12-3/TRBV12-4
abundance: many
CDR3aa: CASSLGDDEQFF
CDR3nt: TGTGCCAGCAGTTTGGGGGACGATGAGCAGTTCTTC